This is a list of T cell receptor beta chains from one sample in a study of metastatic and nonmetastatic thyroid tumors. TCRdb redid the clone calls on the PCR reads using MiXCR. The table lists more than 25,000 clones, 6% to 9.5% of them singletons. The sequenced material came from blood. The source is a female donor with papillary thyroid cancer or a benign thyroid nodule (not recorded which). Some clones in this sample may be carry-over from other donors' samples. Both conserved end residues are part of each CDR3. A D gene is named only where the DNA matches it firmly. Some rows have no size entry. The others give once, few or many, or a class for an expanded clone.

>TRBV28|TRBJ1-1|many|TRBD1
CASSSSGGRGTEAFF
TGTGCCAGCAGTTCCTCAGGGGGCAGGGGCACTGAAGCTTTCTTT
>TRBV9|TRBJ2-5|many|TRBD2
CASSTGLAGQETQYF
TGTGCCAGCAGCACGGGACTAGCGGGGCAAGAGACCCAGTACTTC
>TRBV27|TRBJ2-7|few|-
CARRRRYGGKGGFEQYF
TGTGCCAGGAGAAGAAGATATGGCGGGAAGGGAGGTTTCGAGCAGTACTTC
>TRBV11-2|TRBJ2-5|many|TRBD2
CASSAAPGGEETQYF
TGTGCCAGCAGCGCTGCCCCCGGGGGGGAAGAGACCCAGTACTTC
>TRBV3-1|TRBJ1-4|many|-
CASSPYRLIEEKLFF
TGTGCCAGCAGCCCATACAGGCTGATAGAGGAAAAACTGTTTTTT
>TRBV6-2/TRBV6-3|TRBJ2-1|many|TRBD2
CASSYGLAGANEQFF
TGTGCCAGCAGTTACGGTCTAGCGGGGGCCAATGAGCAGTTCTTC
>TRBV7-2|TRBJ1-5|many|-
CASSSQDFSGRPQHF
TGTGCCAGCAGCTCGCAGGACTTCTCGGGGCGGCCCCAGCATTTT
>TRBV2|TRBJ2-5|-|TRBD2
CASSGSGYGQETQYF
TGTGCCAGCAGTGGTAGCGGGTATGGCCAAGAGACCCAGTACTTC
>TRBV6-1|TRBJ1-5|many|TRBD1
CASTNGDSTQAPQHF
TGTGCCAGCACCAACGGGGACAGCACACAGGCGCCCCAGCATTTT
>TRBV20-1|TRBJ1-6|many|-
CSARVSGDYNSPLHF
TGCAGTGCTAGAGTGTCGGGCGACTATAATTCACCCCTCCACTTT
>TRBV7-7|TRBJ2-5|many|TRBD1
CASSLTGTDQETQYF
TGTGCTAGCAGCTTGACAGGGACAGACCAAGAGACCCAGTACTTC
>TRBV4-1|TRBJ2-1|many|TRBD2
CASSPRTSGGAVTYNEQFF
TGCGCCAGCAGCCCCCGGACTAGCGGGGGGGCTGTTACCTACAATGAGCAGTTCTTC
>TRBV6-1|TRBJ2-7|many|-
CASKQTGRFYEQYF
TGTGCCAGCAAACAGACAGGGAGGTTCTACGAGCAGTACTTC
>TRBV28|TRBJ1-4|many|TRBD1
CASSRSRGGGEKLFF
TGTGCCAGCAGTCGAAGCAGGGGGGGGGGAGAAAAACTGTTTTTT
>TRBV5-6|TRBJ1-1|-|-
CASSLAGYGRNEAFF
TGTGCCAGCAGCTTGGCAGGGTACGGTAGGAATGAAGCTTTCTTT
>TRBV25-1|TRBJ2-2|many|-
CASTKGGNSGELFF
TGTGCCAGCACCAAAGGAGGGAACTCCGGGGAGCTGTTTTTT
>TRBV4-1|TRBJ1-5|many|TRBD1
CASRDWTGGSNQPQHF
TGCGCCAGCAGGGATTGGACAGGGGGCAGCAATCAGCCCCAGCATTTT
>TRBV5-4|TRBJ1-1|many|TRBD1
CASSSPGTGGWDTEAFF
TGTGCCAGCAGCTCGCCCGGGACAGGGGGCTGGGACACTGAAGCTTTCTTT
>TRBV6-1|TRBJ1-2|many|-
CASSLNQENYGYTF
TGTGCCAGCAGTTTGAATCAGGAAAACTATGGCTACACCTTC
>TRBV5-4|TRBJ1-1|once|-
CASSFRPGVTEAFF
TGTGCCAGCAGCTTTCGGCCGGGCGTCACTGAAGCTTTCTTT
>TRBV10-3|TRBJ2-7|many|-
CATGHGDYEQYF
TGTGCCACCGGACACGGAGACTACGAGCAGTACTTC
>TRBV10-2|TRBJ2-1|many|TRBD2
CASRTSGGAVGEQFF
TGCGCCAGCAGAACTAGCGGGGGGGCCGTTGGGGAGCAGTTCTTC
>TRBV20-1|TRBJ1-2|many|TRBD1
CSATARQGGYGYTF
TGCAGTGCTACCGCCCGACAGGGAGGCTATGGCTACACCTTC
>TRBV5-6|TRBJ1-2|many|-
CASSLGQLGYGYTF
TGTGCCAGCAGCTTGGGGCAACTTGGGTATGGCTACACCTTC
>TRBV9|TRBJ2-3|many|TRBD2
CASSVGLAGGIGTDTQYF
TGTGCCAGCAGCGTAGGACTAGCGGGGGGGATCGGCACAGATACGCAGTATTTT